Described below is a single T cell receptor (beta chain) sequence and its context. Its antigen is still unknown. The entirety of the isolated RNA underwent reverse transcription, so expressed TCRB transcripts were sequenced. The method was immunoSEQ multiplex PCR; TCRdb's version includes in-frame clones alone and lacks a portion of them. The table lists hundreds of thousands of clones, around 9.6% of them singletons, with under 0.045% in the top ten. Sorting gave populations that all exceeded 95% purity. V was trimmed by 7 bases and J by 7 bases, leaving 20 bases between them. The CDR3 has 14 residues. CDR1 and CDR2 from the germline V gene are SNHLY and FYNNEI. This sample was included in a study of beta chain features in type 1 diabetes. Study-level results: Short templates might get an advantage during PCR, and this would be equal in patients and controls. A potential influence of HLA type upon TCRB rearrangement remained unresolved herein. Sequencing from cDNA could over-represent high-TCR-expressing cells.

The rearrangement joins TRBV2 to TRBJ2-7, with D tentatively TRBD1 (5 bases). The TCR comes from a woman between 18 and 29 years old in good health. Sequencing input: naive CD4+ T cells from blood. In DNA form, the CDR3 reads TGTGCCAGCAAAGTCCGCCAGGGTCTGGGGGAGCAGTACTTC. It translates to CASKVRQGLGEQYF.